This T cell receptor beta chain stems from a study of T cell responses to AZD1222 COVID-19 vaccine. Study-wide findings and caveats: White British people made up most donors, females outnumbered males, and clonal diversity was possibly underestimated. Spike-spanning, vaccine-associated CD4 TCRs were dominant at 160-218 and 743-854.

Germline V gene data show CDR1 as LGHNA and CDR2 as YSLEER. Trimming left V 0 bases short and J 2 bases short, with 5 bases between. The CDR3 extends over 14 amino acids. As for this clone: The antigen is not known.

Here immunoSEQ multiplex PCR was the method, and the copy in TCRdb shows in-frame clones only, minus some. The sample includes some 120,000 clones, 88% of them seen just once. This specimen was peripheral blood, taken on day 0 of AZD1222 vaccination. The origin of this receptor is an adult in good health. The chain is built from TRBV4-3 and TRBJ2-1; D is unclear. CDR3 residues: CASSQDTAYNEQFF. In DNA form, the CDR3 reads TGCGCCAGCAGCCAAGACACCGCCTACAATGAGCAGTTCTTC.